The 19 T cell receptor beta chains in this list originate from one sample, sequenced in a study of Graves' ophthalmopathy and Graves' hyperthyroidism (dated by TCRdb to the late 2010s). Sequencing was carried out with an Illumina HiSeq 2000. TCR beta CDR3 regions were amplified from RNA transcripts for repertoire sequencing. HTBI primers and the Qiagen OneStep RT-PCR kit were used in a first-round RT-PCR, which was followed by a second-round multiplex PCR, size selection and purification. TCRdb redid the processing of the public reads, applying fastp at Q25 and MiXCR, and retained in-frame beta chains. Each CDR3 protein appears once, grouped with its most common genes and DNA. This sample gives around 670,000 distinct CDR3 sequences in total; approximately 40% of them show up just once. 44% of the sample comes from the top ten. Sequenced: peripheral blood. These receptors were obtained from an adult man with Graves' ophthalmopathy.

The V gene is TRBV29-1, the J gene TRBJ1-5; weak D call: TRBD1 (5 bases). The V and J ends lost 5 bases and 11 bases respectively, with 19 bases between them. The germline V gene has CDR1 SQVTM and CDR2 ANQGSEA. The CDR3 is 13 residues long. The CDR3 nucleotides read TGCAGCGTTTATGGAGGGACTTTGGAGACCCAGCATTTT. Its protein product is CSVYGGTLETQHF.

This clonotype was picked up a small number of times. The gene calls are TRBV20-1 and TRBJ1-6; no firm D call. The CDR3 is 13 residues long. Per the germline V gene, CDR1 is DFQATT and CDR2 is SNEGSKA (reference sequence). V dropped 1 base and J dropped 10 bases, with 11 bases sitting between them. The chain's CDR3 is CSARGVSVSPLHF. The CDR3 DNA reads TGCAGTGCTAGAGGTGTAAGTGTCTCACCCCTCCACTTT.

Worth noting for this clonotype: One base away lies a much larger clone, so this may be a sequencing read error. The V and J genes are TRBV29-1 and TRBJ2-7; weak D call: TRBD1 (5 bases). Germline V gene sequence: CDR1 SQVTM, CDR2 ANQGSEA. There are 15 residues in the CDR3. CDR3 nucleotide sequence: TGCGGCGTTGAGATAAGGGGCCTGTCATCCTACGAGCAGTACTTC. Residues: CGVEIRGLSSYEQYF.

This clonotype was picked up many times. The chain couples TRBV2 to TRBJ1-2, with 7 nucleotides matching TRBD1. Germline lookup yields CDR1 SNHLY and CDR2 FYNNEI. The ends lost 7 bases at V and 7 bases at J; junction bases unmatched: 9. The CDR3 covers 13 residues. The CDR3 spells CASMLTGSGGYTF. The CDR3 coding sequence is TGTGCCAGCATGCTGACAGGGTCGGGTGGCTACACCTTC.

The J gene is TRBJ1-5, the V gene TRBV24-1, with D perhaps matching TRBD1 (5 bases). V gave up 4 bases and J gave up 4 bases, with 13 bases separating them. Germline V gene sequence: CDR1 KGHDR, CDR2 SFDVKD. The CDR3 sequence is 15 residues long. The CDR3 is CATSELWQGNQPQHF. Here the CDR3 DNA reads TGTGCCACCAGTGAACTGTGGCAGGGTAATCAGCCCCAGCATTTT.

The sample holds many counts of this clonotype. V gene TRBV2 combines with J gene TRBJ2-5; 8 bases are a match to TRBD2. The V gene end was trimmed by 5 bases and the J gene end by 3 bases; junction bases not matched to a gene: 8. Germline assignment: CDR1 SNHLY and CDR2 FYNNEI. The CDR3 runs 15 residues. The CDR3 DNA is TGTGCCAGCAGTCACGATATTAGCGGGGAAGAGACCCAGTACTTC. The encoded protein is CASSHDISGEETQYF.

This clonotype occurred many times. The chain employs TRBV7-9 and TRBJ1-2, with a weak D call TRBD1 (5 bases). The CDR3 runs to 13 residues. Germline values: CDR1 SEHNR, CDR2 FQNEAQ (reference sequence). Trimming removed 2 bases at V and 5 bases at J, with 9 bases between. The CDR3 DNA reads TGTGCCAGCAGCTTACGGGCAGGGTATGGCTACACCTTC. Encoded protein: CASSLRAGYGYTF.

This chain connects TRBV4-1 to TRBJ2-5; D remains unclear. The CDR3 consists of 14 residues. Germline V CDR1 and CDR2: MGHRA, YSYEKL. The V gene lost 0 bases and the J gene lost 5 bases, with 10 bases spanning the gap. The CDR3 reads CASSQDPGSETQYF. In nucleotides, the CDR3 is TGCGCCAGCAGCCAAGATCCGGGTTCGGAGACCCAGTACTTC.

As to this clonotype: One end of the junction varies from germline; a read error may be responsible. The CDR3 sequence: CASSYSPSGDTEAFF. DNA of the CDR3: TGTGCCAGCAGTTACAGCCCGTCCGGGGACACTGAAGCTTTCTTT. The rearrangement uses TRBV10-3 and TRBJ1-1; D unresolved. The CDR3 is 15 residues long. Per the germline V gene, CDR1 is ENHRY and CDR2 is SYGVKD.

DNA for the CDR3: TGCGCCAGCAGCTTGAGGGAGCGGGGTTTTGGAGAGACCCAGTACTTC. Translation: CASSLRERGFGETQYF. V usage is TRBV5-1 and J usage is TRBJ2-5, with 7 bases fitting TRBD2. Germline V CDR1 and CDR2: SGHRS, YFSETQ. CDR3 length: 16 residues. Trimming removed 1 base from V and 4 bases from J; junction bases left unmatched: 10.

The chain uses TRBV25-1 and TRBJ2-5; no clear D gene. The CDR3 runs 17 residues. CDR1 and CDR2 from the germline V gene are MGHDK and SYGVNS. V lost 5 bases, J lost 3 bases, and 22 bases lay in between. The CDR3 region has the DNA TGTGCCAGCAGTTTTCGACCGTACAATTCGATAGAAGAGACCCAGTACTTC. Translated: CASSFRPYNSIEETQYF.

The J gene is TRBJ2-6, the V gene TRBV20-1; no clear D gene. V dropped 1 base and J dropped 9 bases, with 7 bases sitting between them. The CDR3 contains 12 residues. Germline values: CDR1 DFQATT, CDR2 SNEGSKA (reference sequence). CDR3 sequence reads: CSARAGGNVLTF. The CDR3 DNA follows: TGCAGTGCTAGAGCGGGCGGCAACGTCCTGACTTTC.

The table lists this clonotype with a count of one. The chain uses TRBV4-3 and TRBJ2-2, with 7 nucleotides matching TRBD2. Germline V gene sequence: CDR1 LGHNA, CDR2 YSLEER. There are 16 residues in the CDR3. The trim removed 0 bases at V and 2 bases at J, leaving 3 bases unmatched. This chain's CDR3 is CASSQEGLINTGELFF. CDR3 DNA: TGCGCCAGCAGCCAAGAGGGACTAATTAACACCGGGGAGCTGTTTTTT.

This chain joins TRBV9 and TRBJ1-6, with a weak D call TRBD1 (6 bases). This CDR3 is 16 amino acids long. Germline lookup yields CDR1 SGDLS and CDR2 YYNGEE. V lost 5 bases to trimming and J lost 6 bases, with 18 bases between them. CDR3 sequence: CASSAGGQGGNSPLHF. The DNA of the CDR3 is TGTGCCAGCAGTGCCGGGGGGCAGGGCGGTAATTCACCCCTCCACTTT.

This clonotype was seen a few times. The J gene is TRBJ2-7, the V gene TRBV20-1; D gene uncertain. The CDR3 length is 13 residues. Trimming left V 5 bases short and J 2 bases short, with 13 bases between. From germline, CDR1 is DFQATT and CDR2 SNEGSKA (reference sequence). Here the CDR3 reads CSAPRRQPYEQYF. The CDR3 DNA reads TGCAGTGCTCCACGCCGGCAGCCCTACGAGCAGTACTTC.

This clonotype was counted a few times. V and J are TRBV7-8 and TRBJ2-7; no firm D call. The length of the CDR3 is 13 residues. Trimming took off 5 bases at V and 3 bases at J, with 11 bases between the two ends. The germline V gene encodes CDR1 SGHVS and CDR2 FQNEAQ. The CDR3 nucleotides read TGTGCCAGCAGCCCCCCAAAGAGCTACGAGCAGTACTTC. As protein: CASSPPKSYEQYF.

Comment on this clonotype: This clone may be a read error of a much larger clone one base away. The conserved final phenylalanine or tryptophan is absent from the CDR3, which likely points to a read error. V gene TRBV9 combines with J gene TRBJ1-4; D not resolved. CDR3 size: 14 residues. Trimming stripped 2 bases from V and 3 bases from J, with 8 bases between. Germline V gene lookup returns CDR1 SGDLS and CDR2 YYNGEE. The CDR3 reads CASSVPGANEKLFV. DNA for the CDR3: TGTGCCAGCAGCGTCCCCGGGGCTAATGAAAAACTGTTTGTT.

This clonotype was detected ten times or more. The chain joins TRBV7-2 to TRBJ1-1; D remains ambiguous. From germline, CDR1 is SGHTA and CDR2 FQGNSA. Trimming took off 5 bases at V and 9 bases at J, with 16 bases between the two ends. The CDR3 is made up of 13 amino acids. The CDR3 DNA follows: TGTGCCAGCAGCCCTGAGGGTCCCCCTCAAGCTTTCTTT. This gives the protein CASSPEGPPQAFF.

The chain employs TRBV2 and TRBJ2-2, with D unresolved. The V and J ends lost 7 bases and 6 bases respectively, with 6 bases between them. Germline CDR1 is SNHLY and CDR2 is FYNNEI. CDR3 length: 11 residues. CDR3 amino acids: CASTVAGELFF. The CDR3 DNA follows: TGTGCCAGCACGGTCGCCGGGGAGCTGTTTTTT.